The 22 T cell receptor beta chains below were found in one sample sequenced in a study of T cells after yellow fever vaccination. TCRdb recomputed calls from the 5' RACE reads with MiXCR, one row per CDR3 protein. Here the sample spans more than 300,000 distinct CDR3 sequences, around 10% being singletons. Sample: CD4+ T cells sorted from PBMCs, taken 45 days after the yellow fever booster vaccination. The receptors were gathered from a young man who received the YFV17D yellow fever vaccine.

The chain employs TRBV5-4 and TRBJ1-3; possible D gene TRBD1, 5 bases. CDR1 and CDR2 (germline): SGHNT, YYREEE (reference sequence). Trimming took 1 base from V and 1 from J, leaving 9 bases between them. This CDR3 has 15 amino acids. The CDR3 nucleotides are TGTGCCAGCAGCTTGAACGGGGGATCTGGAAACACCATATATTTT. Residues: CASSLNGGSGNTIYF. The full variable domain, in which reference TRBV5-4 and TRBJ1-3 provide the parts outside the CDR3, is ETGVTQSPTHLIKTRGQQVTLRCSSQSGHNTVSWYQQALGQGPQFIFQYYREEENGRGNFPPRFSGLQFPNYSSELNVNALELDDSALYLCASSLNGGSGNTIYFGEGSWLTVV.

CDR3 in amino acids: CASSYSSTDTGELFF. Here the CDR3 DNA reads TGTGCCAGCAGTTACTCGTCGACAGACACCGGGGAGCTGTTTTTT. The rearrangement links TRBV6-5 to TRBJ2-2, with D tentatively TRBD1 (5 bases). The CDR3 runs to 15 residues. The germline V gene encodes CDR1 MNHEY and CDR2 SVGAGI. V was trimmed by 0 bases and J by 3 bases, leaving 8 bases between them.

This clonotype was seen many times. This chain joins TRBV20-1 and TRBJ2-4; D gene ambiguous. CDR1 and CDR2 from the germline V gene are DFQATT and SNEGSKA (reference sequence). The CDR3 extends over 14 amino acids. Trimming left V 0 bases short and J 9 bases short, with 15 bases between. CDR3 loop: CSARDSREGGIQYF. CDR3 DNA: TGCAGTGCTAGAGATTCGCGAGAAGGCGGCATTCAGTACTTC.

This clonotype was recorded a few times. This sequence joins TRBV7-2 and TRBJ1-5; 7 bases align to TRBD1. V gave up 3 bases and J gave up 7 bases; unmatched junction bases: 3. The CDR3 covers 13 residues. Germline V gives CDR1 SGHTA, CDR2 FQGNSA. The CDR3 nucleotides read TGTGCCAGCAGCTTGACAGGGAGACAGCCCCAGCATTTT. It yields the protein CASSLTGRQPQHF.

The chain couples TRBV28 to TRBJ2-1, with 9 bases identical to TRBD1. This CDR3 has 15 residues. The V gene's germline CDR1 is MDHEN and CDR2 SYDVKM. V gave up 5 bases and J gave up 10 bases; unmatched junction bases: 12. For the CDR3, the DNA is TGTGCCAGCAGTAGCGCCGGGACAGGGTTTAACGAGCAGTTCTTC. It translates to CASSSAGTGFNEQFF.

As concerns this clonotype: At one end, the junction sequence differs from germline, possibly due to a read error. The gene calls are TRBV20-1 and TRBJ1-2; tentatively, D is TRBD1 (6 bases). CDR1 and CDR2 (germline): DFQATT, SNEGSKA (reference sequence). The length of the CDR3 is 14 residues. This chain's CDR3 is CSVRDSRGSYGYTF. CDR3 DNA sequence: TGCAGTGTTAGAGATTCGAGGGGGTCCTATGGCTACACCTTC.

A few counts support this clonotype. CDR3 in amino acids: CASSVDGTGNQPQHF. CDR3 sequence (DNA): TGTGCCAGCAGCGTAGATGGGACAGGGAATCAGCCCCAGCATTTT. The chain employs TRBV9 and TRBJ1-5; 9 bases line up with TRBD1. CDR1 is SGDLS and CDR2 is YYNGEE in the germline V gene. The CDR3 has 15 amino acids. After removal of 0 bases from V and 4 bases from J, the junction contained 2 bases not matched to a gene.

This clonotype was observed many times. The gene calls are TRBV4-2 and TRBJ2-7, with D tentatively TRBD1 (6 bases). V was clipped by 1 base and J by 5 bases, with 15 bases between them. The CDR3 runs to 15 residues. Per the germline V gene, CDR1 is LGHNA and CDR2 is YNFKEQ. Here the CDR3 DNA reads TGTGCCAGCAGCCAAGTTCCCGGACAGTCCCACGAGCAGTACTTC. This encodes CASSQVPGQSHEQYF.

This clonotype was seen more than once but under ten times. This chain links TRBV6-2 or TRBV6-3 with TRBJ1-2; 9 bases map to TRBD1. J gave up 7 bases and V 6 bases, and 9 bases lay outside the gene matches. The CDR3 totals 14 residues. The V gene's germline CDR1 is MNHEY and CDR2 SVGEGT. This chain's CDR3 is CASRGTGKSPGYTF. The CDR3 DNA follows: TGTGCCAGCAGAGGGACAGGGAAATCGCCTGGCTACACCTTC.

J is TRBJ1-5 and V is TRBV12-3 or TRBV12-4, with 7 positions matching TRBD1. The CDR3 has 14 residues. Trimming removed 6 bases from V and 7 bases from J; junction bases left unmatched: 9. CDR3 loop: CASREGAFDQPQHF. The CDR3 DNA sequence: TGTGCCAGCAGGGAGGGGGCATTCGACCAGCCCCAGCATTTT.

This clonotype has a handful of counts. This sequence joins TRBV10-2 and TRBJ1-2, with no clear D. This CDR3 spans 15 amino acids. V lost 4 bases, J lost 3 bases, and 15 bases lay in between. Germline V lookup: CDR1 WSHSY, CDR2 SAAADI. CDR3 sequence: CASSGGFRTDYGYTF. The CDR3 coding sequence is TGCGCCAGCAGTGGAGGGTTTCGTACTGACTATGGCTACACCTTC.

This clonotype was observed many times. V and J are TRBV6-6 and TRBJ2-3; no reliable D call. V was cut by 6 bases and J by 6 bases, with 13 bases left in between. CDR1 MNHNY and CDR2 SVGAGI come from the germline V gene (reference sequence). The CDR3 sequence is 13 residues long. The CDR3 protein is CASRRDPPDTQYF. Written as DNA, the CDR3 is TGTGCCAGCAGACGTGACCCGCCGGATACGCAGTATTTT.

The table lists this clonotype with a few counts. The rearrangement joins TRBV29-1 to TRBJ1-1; D is uncertain. The CDR3 is made up of 16 amino acids. Trimming shortened V by 5 bases and J by 3 bases, and 22 bases separated the two germline ends. Germline V gives CDR1 SQVTM, CDR2 ANQGSEA. CDR3 protein: CSVTPLLISGDTEAFF. CDR3 DNA sequence: TGCAGCGTTACACCTTTACTAATTTCAGGTGACACTGAAGCTTTCTTT.

This clonotype has just a few counts. The rearrangement joins TRBV4-3 to TRBJ2-1; 8 bases line up with TRBD1. Germline-derived CDR1 and CDR2 are LGHNA and YSLEER. This CDR3 comprises 16 residues. Germline trimming cut 5 bases from V and 4 bases from J; bases unmatched to any gene: 10. CDR3 sequence reads: CASSTRGQAAYNEQFF. DNA for the CDR3: TGCGCCAGCAGCACTCGGGGACAGGCCGCTTACAATGAGCAGTTCTTC.

The CDR3 DNA reads TGTGCCAGCAGCGCTAGCGGCGAGACCCAGTACTTC. Translated, it gives CASSASGETQYF. This chain connects TRBV7-8 to TRBJ2-5; 7 bases line up with TRBD2. Germline V gene lookup returns CDR1 SGHVS and CDR2 FQNEAQ. The junction had 2 bases not matched to a gene; V was cut back by 5 bases and J by 5 bases. The CDR3 spans 12 residues.

The table lists this clonotype with a few counts. This chain connects TRBV9 to TRBJ2-1; either TRBD1 or TRBD2 may fit D (6 bases each). Germline V gene sequence: CDR1 SGDLS, CDR2 YYNGEE. CDR3 size: 12 residues. Trimming left V 4 bases short and J 14 bases short, with 16 bases between. The CDR3 DNA is TGTGCCAGCAGCCCAAACTCGGGGGCGGAGTTCTTC. Translated: CASSPNSGAEFF.

This clonotype was found a few times. This chain uses TRBV7-2 with TRBJ2-7; the D is unclear. This CDR3 comprises 12 residues. Germline V gene lookup returns CDR1 SGHTA and CDR2 FQGNSA. V lost 6 bases and J lost 0, with 6 bases in between. CDR3 sequence: CASSPPSYEQYF. CDR3 nucleotide sequence: TGTGCCAGCAGTCCCCCCTCCTACGAGCAGTACTTC.

This clonotype showed up many times. The CDR3 DNA reads as TGTGCCAGCAGCTTAAGCTCTAGCGGGGGGCAAGAGACCCAGTACTTC. Its translation is CASSLSSSGGQETQYF. The chain couples TRBV7-2 to TRBJ2-5; 11 nucleotides agree with TRBD2. CDR3 length: 16 residues. The V gene end was trimmed by 2 bases and the J gene end by 2 bases; junction bases not matched to a gene: 4. From germline, CDR1 is SGHTA and CDR2 FQGNSA.

The J gene is TRBJ1-1, the V gene TRBV6-6, with D possibly TRBD1 on 5 matching bases. The CDR3 sequence is 16 residues long. CDR1 is MNHNY and CDR2 is SVGAGI in the germline V gene (reference sequence). Trimming stripped 2 bases from V and 3 bases from J, with 16 bases between. The CDR3 region has the DNA TGTGCCAGCAGTTACGATTTGGGGGGTGGGGACACTGAAGCTTTCTTT. Translation: CASSYDLGGGDTEAFF.

At least ten counts were recorded for this clonotype. The V and J genes are TRBV7-9 and TRBJ2-5; unclear D gene. Trimming stripped 7 bases from V and 4 bases from J, with 7 bases between. The CDR3 sequence is 11 residues long. Germline assignment: CDR1 SEHNR and CDR2 FQNEAQ (reference sequence). DNA of the CDR3: TGTGCCAGCACATCGTTAGAGACCCAGTACTTC. It codes for CASTSLETQYF.

This chain uses TRBV20-1 with TRBJ1-2; D is undetermined. Between the trimmed V and J ends, which lost 3 bases and 7 bases, there was a span of 15 bases. From germline, CDR1 is DFQATT and CDR2 SNEGSKA (reference sequence). The CDR3 runs to 13 residues. The CDR3 region is CSARATVETGYTF. CDR3 nucleotides: TGCAGTGCTAGGGCAACAGTGGAGACTGGCTACACCTTC.

The genes are TRBV20-1 and TRBJ2-3; 13 bases match TRBD2. CDR3 length: 17 amino acids. Germline assignment: CDR1 DFQATT and CDR2 SNEGSKA (reference sequence). Germline trimming cut 6 bases from V and 0 bases from J; bases unmatched to any gene: 9. The CDR3 region is CSAELAGGAKSTDTQYF. The CDR3 bases are TGCAGTGCGGAACTAGCGGGGGGGGCCAAAAGCACAGATACGCAGTATTTT.